The 8 T cell receptor beta chains given below trace back to one sample, sequenced in a study of identical twins. Each CDR3 protein gets one entry after TCRdb re-called the 5' RACE reads with MiXCR. The profile shows roughly 1.6 million distinct CDR3 sequences, 32% of them singletons. The specimen sequenced was cord blood. The receptors derive from a newborn girl in good health.

Concerning this clonotype itself: One end of the junction fails to match germline, which may point to a read error. The genes are TRBV4-1 and TRBJ1-1, with a weak D call TRBD1 (6 bases). This CDR3 region has 17 residues. The V gene's germline CDR1 is MGHRA and CDR2 YSYEKL. CDR3: CAGSQGPTWGRWTEAFF. Written as DNA, the CDR3 is TGCGCCGGCAGCCAAGGCCCCACTTGGGGGCGGTGGACTGAAGCTTTCTTT.

This chain joins TRBV4-1 and TRBJ2-1, with 8 nucleotides matching TRBD2. Looked up from germline, CDR1 is MGHRA and CDR2 is YSYEKL. V lost 4 bases and J lost 2; bases outside the gene matches: 10. There are 17 residues in the CDR3. The CDR3 DNA follows: TGCGCCAGCAGCCCCAGAACTCTAGCGGGCCCCTACAATGAGCAGTTCTTC. Its translation: CASSPRTLAGPYNEQFF.

Turning to this clonotype: The germline gene is not matched at one end of the junction; a read error may be the cause. The rearrangement uses TRBV12-3 or TRBV12-4 and TRBJ2-3; D possibly corresponds to TRBD2 (5 bases). CDR3 length: 14 amino acids. The CDR3: CAISLALNTDTEYF. CDR3 DNA: TGTGCCATTTCCCTAGCCTTAAACACAGATACGGAGTATTTT.

The CDR3 DNA reads TGTGCCACTACGCAGCGGGGGGGTTACAATGAGCAGTACTTC. As protein: CATTQRGGYNEQYF. The V and J genes are TRBV15 and TRBJ2-7; TRBD2 agrees at 10 bases. J lost 7 bases, V lost 9 bases, and 12 bases had no gene match. Germline CDR1 and CDR2: LNHNV and YYDKDF (reference sequence). CDR3 length: 14 amino acids.

The gene calls are TRBV7-2 and TRBJ2-7, with 12 bases fitting TRBD1. The CDR3 has 16 amino acids. Germline V lookup: CDR1 SGHTA, CDR2 FQGNSA. The V gene end was trimmed by 4 bases and the J gene end by 1 base; junction bases not matched to a gene: 5. CDR3 residues: CASSSQGQGASYEQYF. CDR3 coding DNA: TGTGCCAGCAGCTCCCAGGGACAGGGGGCTTCCTACGAGCAGTACTTC. The complete variable domain, with remaining parts taken from reference TRBV7-2 and TRBJ2-7, reads GAGVSQSPSNKVTEKGKDVELRCDPISGHTALYWYRQSLGQGLEFLIYFQGNSAPDKSGLPSDRFSAERTGGSVSTLTIQRTQQEDSAVYLCASSSQGQGASYEQYFGPGTRLTVT.

The rearrangement links TRBV13 to TRBJ1-2; the D gene is possibly TRBD1 (6 bases). Between the trimmed V and J ends, which lost 5 bases and 4 bases, there was a span of 14 bases. CDR1 and CDR2 (germline): PRHDT, FYEKMQ (reference sequence). CDR3 length: 14 residues. CDR3 amino acids: CASSPWGQSYGYTF. The DNA of the CDR3 is TGTGCCAGCAGCCCTTGGGGGCAGTCCTATGGCTACACCTTC.

Concerning this clonotype: One end of the junction varies from germline; a read error may be responsible. The chain joins TRBV7-2 to TRBJ1-5; D possibly corresponds to TRBD1 (6 bases). CDR1 and CDR2 (germline): SGHTA, FQGNSA. The length of the CDR3 is 16 residues. CDR3 in amino acids: CASGLIGGLSNQPQHF. The DNA of the CDR3 is TGTGCCAGCGGCTTAATTGGGGGCCTAAGCAATCAGCCCCAGCATTTT.

The chain employs TRBV4-1 and TRBJ2-5, with D tentatively TRBD2 (5 bases). The germline V gene has CDR1 MGHRA and CDR2 YSYEKL. The V end was cut by 1 base, the J end by 0 bases, with 12 bases between. The CDR3 has 16 residues. The CDR3, as DNA: TGCGCCAGCAGCCAAGTAATCCTAGCCTACCAAGAGACCCAGTACTTC. Its translation: CASSQVILAYQETQYF.